The source of this T cell receptor beta chain is a study of identical twins. Looked up from germline, CDR1 is DFQATT and CDR2 is SNEGSKA (reference sequence). V dropped 0 bases and J dropped 4; count of bases not matched to a gene: 5. This CDR3 has 15 residues. TCRdb reprocessed the 5' RACE reads with MiXCR, giving one entry per CDR3 protein. The table records about 470,000 distinct CDR3 sequences, roughly 26% of them present only once. Notes on the study in general: Zero-insertion findings could be partly confounded by invariant cells (MAIT and iNKT cells). In cord blood, abundant beta clonotypes had fewer insertions; memory showed no trend. Without tracking the same donors, conclusions rested on cross-sectional statistical analysis.

This clonotype was recorded at least ten times. Its antigen is undetermined. This sample also appeared in a second study, on T cells expressing NK-cell markers. As reported in that work: Sorted T-cell subsets CD3+CD56+NKG2C+, CD3+CD56+NKG2C- and CD3+CD56-NKG2C+ were TCR beta-sequenced.

This chain uses TRBV20-1 with TRBJ2-7; 11 bases line up with TRBD2. Material: CD4+ T cells sorted from blood. The receptor was isolated from a woman aged 18-29 years in good health. CDR3 nucleotide sequence: TGCAGTGCTAGAGATTGGGGGACTAGCGGATACGAGCAGTACTTC. This codes for CSARDWGTSGYEQYF.